The present T cell receptor beta chain was sequenced within a study of T cells in Graves' hyperthyroidism and ophthalmopathy. TCR beta CDR3 regions were amplified from RNA transcripts. The study used the HTBI primer set for a first-round RT-PCR of the TCR CDR3. Using its own MiXCR run on the multiplex PCR reads, TCRdb lists one record per CDR3 protein. The table has around 390,000 distinct CDR3 sequences, about 14% seen once. Germline V gives CDR1 LGHDT, CDR2 YNNKEL (reference sequence). The V gene lost 0 bases and the J gene lost 7 bases, with 10 bases spanning the gap. CDR3 length: 15 residues. There are a few counts of this clonotype.

The chain joins TRBV3-1 to TRBJ2-6; D is uncertain. The clonotype originates from a young woman with Graves' ophthalmopathy. Material: blood. For the CDR3, the DNA is TGTGCCAGCAGCCAAGATCGCGTTCGTGCCAACGTCCTGACTTTC. Protein sequence: CASSQDRVRANVLTF.